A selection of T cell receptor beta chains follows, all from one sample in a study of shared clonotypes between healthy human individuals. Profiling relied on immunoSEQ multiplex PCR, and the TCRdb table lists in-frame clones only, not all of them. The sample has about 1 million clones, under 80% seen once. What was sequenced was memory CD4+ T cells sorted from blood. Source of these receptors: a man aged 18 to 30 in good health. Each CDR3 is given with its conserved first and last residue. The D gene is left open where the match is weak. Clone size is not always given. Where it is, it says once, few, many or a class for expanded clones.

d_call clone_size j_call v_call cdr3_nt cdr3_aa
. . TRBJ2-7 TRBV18 TGTGCCAGCTCACCATCCGGGACTCGGAGCTCCTACGAGCAGTACTTC CASSPSGTRSSYEQYF
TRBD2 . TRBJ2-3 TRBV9 TGTGCCAGCAGCGCAAGCGGGGGGCACACAGATACGCAGTATTTT CASSASGGHTDTQYF
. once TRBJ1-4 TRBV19 TGTGCCAGTAGTATAGAACCTACTAATGAAAAACTGTTTTTT CASSIEPTNEKLFF
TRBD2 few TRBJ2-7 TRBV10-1 TGCGCCAGCAAAGAGCGGGGAGGCCCCTACGAGCAGTACTTC CASKERGGPYEQYF
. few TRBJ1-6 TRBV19 TGTGCCAGTAGTGGGTCCGGGACCAGAAATTCACCCCTCCACTTT CASSGSGTRNSPLHF
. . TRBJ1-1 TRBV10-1 TGCGCCAGCAGTACAAAAAAGGGGAGGAGGGGTAGAACTGAAGCTTTCTTT CASSTKKGRRGRTEAFF
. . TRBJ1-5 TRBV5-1 TGCGCCAGCAGCCCAACTAGTAGGGGAGATCAGCCCCAGCATTTT CASSPTSRGDQPQHF
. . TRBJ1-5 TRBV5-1 TGCGCCAGCAGGTCGGACGGGGGAAGCAATCAGCCCCAGCATTTT CASRSDGGSNQPQHF
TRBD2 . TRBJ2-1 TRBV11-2 TGTGCCAGCAGCCCCGGCTGGCGGGAGGGCCTATTCTTC CASSPGWREGLFF
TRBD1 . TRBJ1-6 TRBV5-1 TGCGCCAGCAGGGGGACAGGGGAATCACCCCTCCACTTT CASRGTGESPLHF
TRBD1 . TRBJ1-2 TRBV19 TGTGCCAGTAACTCAGTGGGACAGGGGAACTATGGCTACACCTTC CASNSVGQGNYGYTF
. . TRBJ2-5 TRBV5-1 TGCGCCAGCAGCTTAGGGGGAGGGGGACAGCTTCAAGAGACCCAGTACTTC CASSLGGGGQLQETQYF
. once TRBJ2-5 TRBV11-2 TGTGCCAGCAGCTTACTACCGCTACAAGAGACCCAGTACTTC CASSLLPLQETQYF
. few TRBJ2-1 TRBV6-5 TGTGCCAGCAGTGGAAACAATGAGCAGTTCTTC CASSGNNEQFF
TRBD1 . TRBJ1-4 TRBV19 TGTGCCAGTAGTCTGACAGGGGCCTACGAAAAACTGTTTTTT CASSLTGAYEKLFF
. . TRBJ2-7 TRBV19 TGTGCCACCAGGACAGACCCAAGCTCCTACGAGCAGTACTTC CATRTDPSSYEQYF